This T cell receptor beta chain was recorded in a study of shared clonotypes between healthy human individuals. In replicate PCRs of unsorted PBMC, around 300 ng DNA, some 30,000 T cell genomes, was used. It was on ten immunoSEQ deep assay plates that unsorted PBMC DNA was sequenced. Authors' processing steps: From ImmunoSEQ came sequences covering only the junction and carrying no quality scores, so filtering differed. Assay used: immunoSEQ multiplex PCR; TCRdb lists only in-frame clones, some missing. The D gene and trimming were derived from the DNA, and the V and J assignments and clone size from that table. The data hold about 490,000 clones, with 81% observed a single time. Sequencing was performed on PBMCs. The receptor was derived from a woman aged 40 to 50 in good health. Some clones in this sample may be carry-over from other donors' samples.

CDR3 sequence reads: CASSLGSGRRAKFF. CDR3 bases: TGTGCCAGCAGCTTAGGTAGCGGGAGGAGGGCTAAGTTCTTC. This chain joins TRBV5-4 and TRBJ2-1; 10 positions match TRBD2. Germline assignment: CDR1 SGHNT and CDR2 YYREEE (reference sequence). The CDR3 extends over 14 amino acids. V lost 2 bases and J lost 14; bases outside the gene matches: 10.